This T cell receptor (beta chain) was captured by sequencing in a study of T cells after posttransplantation cyclophosphamide. Study-wide points: Later post-transplant blood repertoires were often dominated by donor CD8+ memory clones. Recipient CMV seropositivity and CMV reactivation strongly tracked TRB clonality. TRB overlap between skin or GI tissue T cells and blood was limited.

Note on this clone: Antigen: not known.

The trim removed 1 base at V and 10 bases at J, leaving 12 bases unmatched. CDR3 size: 16 residues. The germline gives CDR1 LGHNA, CDR2 YNFKEQ. The related graft donor's blood sample was taken on the day of bone marrow donation. Here immunoSEQ multiplex PCR was the method, and the copy in TCRdb shows in-frame clones only, minus some. The table has more than 60,000 clones, around 95% seen once. The genes are TRBV4-2 and TRBJ2-1, with TRBD2 matching 8 bases. The material sequenced was PBMCs. The receptor's source is a woman aged 30 to 39 in good health and a related stem cell transplant donor. CDR3: CASSQVTGGPTGEQFF. As DNA, the CDR3 is TGTGCCAGCAGCCAAGTGACGGGGGGGCCAACGGGGGAGCAGTTCTTC.